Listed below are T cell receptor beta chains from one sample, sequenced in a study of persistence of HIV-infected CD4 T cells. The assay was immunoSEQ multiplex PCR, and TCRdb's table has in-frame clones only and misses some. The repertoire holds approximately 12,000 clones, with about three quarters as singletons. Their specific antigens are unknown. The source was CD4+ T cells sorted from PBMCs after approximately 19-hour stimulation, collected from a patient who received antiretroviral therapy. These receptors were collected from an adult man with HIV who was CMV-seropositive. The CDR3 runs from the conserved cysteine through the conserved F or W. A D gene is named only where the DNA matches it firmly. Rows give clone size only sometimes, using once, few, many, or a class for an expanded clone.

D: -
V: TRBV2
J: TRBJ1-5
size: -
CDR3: CARPEYRADQPQHF
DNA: TGTGCCAGACCAGAGTACAGGGCCGATCAGCCCCAGCATTTT

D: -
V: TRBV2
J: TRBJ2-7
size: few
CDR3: CASLGSREQYF
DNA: TGTGCCTCCCTGGGGTCGAGGGAGCAGTACTTC

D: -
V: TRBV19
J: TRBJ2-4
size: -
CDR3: CASSLSAQPKNIQYF
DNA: TGTGCCAGTAGTCTATCAGCCCAACCCAAAAACATTCAGTACTTC

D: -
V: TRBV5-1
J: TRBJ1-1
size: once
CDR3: CASSSGESRNTEAFF
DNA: TGCGCCAGCAGCTCGGGGGAGAGTAGGAACACTGAAGCTTTCTTT

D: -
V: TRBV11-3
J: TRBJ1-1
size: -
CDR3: CASSISGTNTEAFF
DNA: TGTGCCAGCAGCATATCAGGAACGAACACTGAAGCTTTCTTT

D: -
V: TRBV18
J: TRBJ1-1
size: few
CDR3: CASSPRTDTEAFF
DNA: TGTGCCAGCTCACCCAGGACAGACACTGAAGCTTTCTTT

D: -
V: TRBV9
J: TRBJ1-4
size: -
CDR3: CASSVFSGTNEKLFF
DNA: TGTGCCAGCAGCGTATTTTCAGGGACTAATGAAAAACTGTTTTTT

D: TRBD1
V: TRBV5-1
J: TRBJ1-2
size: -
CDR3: CASSPSGQVYGYTF
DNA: TGCGCCAGCAGCCCCTCCGGACAGGTCTATGGCTACACCTTC

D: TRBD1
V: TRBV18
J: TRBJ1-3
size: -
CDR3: CASSQGADGNTIYF
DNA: TGTGCCAGCTCCCAGGGGGCAGATGGAAACACCATATATTTT

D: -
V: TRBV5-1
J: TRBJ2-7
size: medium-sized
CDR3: CASSLGLGPYEQYF
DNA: TGCGCCAGCAGCTTGGGACTAGGGCCTTACGAGCAGTACTTC

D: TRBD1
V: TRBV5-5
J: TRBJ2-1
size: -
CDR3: CASSLQGGQGARVGFF
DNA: TGTGCCAGCAGCTTGCAAGGGGGACAGGGGGCGCGAGTCGGGTTCTTC

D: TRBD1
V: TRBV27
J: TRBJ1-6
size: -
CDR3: CASRPGQGSPLHF
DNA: TGTGCCAGCAGACCGGGACAGGGATCACCCCTCCACTTT

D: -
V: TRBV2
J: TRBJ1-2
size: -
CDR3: CASSLDVRGYTF
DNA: TGTGCCAGCAGCCTTGACGTTAGGGGCTACACCTTC

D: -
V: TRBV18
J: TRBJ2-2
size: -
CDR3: CASSPVRVSGELFF
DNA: TGTGCCAGCTCACCAGTTAGGGTTTCCGGGGAGCTGTTTTTT

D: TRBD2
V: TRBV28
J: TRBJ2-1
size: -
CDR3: CASTVVSGGLNEQFF
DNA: TGTGCCAGCACCGTAGTCAGCGGGGGATTAAATGAGCAGTTCTTC

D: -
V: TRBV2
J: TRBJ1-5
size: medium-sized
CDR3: CASSDDSTAGQPQHF
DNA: TGTGCCAGCAGCGACGACAGCACTGCGGGGCAGCCCCAGCATTTT